The clone carrying this TCR beta chain has ten or more counts. Its antigen is undetermined. CDR3 length equals 14 residues. Germline loops: CDR1 MDHEN, CDR2 SYDVKM. V gave up 3 bases and J gave up 6 bases; unmatched junction bases: 8. TCR beta CDR3 regions were amplified from RNA transcripts. The study used the HTBI primer set for a first-round RT-PCR of the TCR CDR3. MiXCR, run by TCRdb on the multiplex PCR reads, gives a single entry per CDR3 protein. The repertoire includes approximately 600,000 distinct CDR3 sequences, approximately 15% of them detected once, and 7% to 9% sits in the top ten. The sample is drawn from a study of T cells in Graves' hyperthyroidism and ophthalmopathy. Broader study findings: Classification by a 13 V-J model distinguished ophthalmopathy from stable hyperthyroidism.

The rearrangement joins TRBV28 to TRBJ2-7; 7 bases are shared with TRBD2. The receptor was derived from a woman aged 18-29 years with Graves' ophthalmopathy. Specimen: blood. In DNA form, the CDR3 reads TGTGCCAGCAGTTTCTCGGCTAGCGGTAGCGAGCAGTACTTC. It encodes CASSFSASGSEQYF.